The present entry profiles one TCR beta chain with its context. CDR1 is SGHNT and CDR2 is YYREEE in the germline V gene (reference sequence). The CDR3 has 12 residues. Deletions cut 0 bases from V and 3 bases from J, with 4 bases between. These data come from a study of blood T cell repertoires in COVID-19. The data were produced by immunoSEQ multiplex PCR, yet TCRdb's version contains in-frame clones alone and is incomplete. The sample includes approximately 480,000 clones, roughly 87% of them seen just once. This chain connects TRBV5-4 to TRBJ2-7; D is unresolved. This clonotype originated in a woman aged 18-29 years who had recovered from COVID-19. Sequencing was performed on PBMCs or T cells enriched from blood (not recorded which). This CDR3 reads CASSLDYYEQYF. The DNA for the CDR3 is TGTGCCAGCAGCTTGGACTACTACGAGCAGTACTTC.